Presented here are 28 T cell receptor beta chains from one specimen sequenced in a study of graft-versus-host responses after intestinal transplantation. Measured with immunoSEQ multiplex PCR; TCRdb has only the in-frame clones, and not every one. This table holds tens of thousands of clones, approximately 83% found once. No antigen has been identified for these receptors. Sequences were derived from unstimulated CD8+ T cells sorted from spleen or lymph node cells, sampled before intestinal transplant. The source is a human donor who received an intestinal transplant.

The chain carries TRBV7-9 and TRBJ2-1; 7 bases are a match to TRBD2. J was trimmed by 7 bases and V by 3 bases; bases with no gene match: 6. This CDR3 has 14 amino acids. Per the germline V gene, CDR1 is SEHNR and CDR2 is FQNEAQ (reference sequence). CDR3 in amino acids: CASSFRDYVNEQFF. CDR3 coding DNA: TGTGCCAGCAGCTTCCGGGACTATGTAAATGAGCAGTTCTTC. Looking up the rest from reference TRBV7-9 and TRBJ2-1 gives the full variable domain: DTGVSQNPRHKITKRGQNVTFRCDPISEHNRLYWYRQTLGQGPEFLTYFQNEAQLEKSRLLSDRFSAERPKGSFSTLEIQRTEQGDSAMYLCASSFRDYVNEQFFGPGTRLTVL.

In nucleotides, the CDR3 is TGTGCCAGCAGCGGGGTTCCGGGACTAGCGGGGGGGAGACCCACAGATACGCAGTATTTT. Translation: CASSGVPGLAGGRPTDTQYF. V and J are TRBV2 and TRBJ2-3, with 16 bases lining up with TRBD2. The germline V gene encodes CDR1 SNHLY and CDR2 FYNNEI. The junction had 14 bases not matched to a gene; V was cut back by 6 bases and J by 2 bases. The CDR3 sequence is 20 residues long.

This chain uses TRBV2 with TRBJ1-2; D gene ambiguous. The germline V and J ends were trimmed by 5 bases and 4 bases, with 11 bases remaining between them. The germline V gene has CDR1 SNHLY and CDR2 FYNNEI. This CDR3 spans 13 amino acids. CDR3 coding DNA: TGTGCCAGCAGTACTTTGCAGGTCTATGGCTACACCTTC. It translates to CASSTLQVYGYTF.

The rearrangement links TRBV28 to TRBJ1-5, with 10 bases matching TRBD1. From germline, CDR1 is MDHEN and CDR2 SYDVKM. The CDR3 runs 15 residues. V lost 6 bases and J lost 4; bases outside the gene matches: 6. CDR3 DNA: TGTGCCAGCAGACCGACAGGGGGCGGTAATCAGCCCCAGCATTTT. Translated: CASRPTGGGNQPQHF.

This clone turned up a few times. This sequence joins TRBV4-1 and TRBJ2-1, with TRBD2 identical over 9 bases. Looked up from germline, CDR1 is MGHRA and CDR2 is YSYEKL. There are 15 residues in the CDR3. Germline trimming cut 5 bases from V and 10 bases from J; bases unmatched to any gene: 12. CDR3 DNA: TGCGCCAGCAGCGGGAGGCGGGGGGGCCCGGACGAGCAGTTCTTC. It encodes CASSGRRGGPDEQFF.

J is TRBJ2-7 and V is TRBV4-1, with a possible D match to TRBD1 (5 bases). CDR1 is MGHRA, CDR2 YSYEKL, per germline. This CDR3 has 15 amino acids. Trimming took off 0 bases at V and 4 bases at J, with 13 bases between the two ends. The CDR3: CASSQEETAFYEQYF. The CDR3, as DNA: TGCGCCAGCAGCCAAGAAGAGACAGCATTTTACGAGCAGTACTTC.

The CDR3 loop reads CSVAGTGPLSEAFF. CDR3 nucleotide sequence: TGCAGCGTTGCCGGGACAGGGCCTCTGTCTGAAGCTTTCTTT. The V gene is TRBV29-1, the J gene TRBJ1-1, with 9 bases that match TRBD1. J gave up 6 bases and V 4 bases, and 9 bases lay outside the gene matches. The length of the CDR3 is 14 residues. CDR1 is SQVTM and CDR2 is ANQGSEA in the germline V gene.

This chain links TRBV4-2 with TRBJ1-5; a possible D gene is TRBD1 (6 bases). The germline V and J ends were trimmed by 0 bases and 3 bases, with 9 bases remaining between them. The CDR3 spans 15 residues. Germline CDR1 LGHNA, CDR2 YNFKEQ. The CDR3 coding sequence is TGTGCCAGCAGCCAAGAACGGGACAACAATCAGCCCCAGCATTTT. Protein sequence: CASSQERDNNQPQHF.

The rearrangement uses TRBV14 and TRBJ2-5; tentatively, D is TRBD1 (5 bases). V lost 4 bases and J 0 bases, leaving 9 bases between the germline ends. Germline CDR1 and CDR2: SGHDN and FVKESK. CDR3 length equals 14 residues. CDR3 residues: CASSPAGYQETQYF. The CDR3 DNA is TGTGCCAGCAGCCCGGCAGGGTACCAAGAGACCCAGTACTTC.

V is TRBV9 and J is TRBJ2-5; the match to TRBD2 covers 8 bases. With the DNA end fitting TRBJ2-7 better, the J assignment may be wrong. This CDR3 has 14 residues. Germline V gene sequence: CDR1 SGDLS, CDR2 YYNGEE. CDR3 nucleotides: TGTGCCAGCAGCGTAGAGGGACTAGGTTACGAGCAGTACTTC. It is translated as CASSVEGLGYEQYF.

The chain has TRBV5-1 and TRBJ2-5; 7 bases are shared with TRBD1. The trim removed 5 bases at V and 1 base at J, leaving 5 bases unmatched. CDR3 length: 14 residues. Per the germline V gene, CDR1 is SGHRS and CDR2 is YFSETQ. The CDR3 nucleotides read TGCGCCAGCAGAGAGGGGGACAGCCAAGAGACCCAGTACTTC. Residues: CASREGDSQETQYF.

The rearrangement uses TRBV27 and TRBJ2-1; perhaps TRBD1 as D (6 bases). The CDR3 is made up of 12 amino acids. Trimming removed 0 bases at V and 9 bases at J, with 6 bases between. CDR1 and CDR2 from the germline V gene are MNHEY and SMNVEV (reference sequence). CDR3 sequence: CASSLSGGEQFF. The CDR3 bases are TGTGCCAGCAGTTTATCAGGGGGTGAGCAGTTCTTC.

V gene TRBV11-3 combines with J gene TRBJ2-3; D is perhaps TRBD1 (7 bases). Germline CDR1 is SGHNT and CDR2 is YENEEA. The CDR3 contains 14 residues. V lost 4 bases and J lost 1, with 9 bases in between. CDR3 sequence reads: CASSSGGRTDTQYF. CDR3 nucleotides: TGTGCCAGCAGCTCAGGGGGGCGCACAGATACGCAGTATTTT.

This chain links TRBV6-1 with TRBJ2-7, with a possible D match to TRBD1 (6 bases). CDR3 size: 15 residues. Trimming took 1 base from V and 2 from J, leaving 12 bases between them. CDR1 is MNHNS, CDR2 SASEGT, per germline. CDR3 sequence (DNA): TGTGCCAGCAGTGAAGGGCAGGGGTTACCCTACGAGCAGTACTTC. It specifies CASSEGQGLPYEQYF.

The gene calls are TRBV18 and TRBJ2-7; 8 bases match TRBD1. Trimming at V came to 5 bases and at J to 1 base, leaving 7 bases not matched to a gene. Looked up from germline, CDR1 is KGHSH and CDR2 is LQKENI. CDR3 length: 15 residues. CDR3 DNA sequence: TGTGCCAGCTCAAATCCCCAGGGGGCTTCCTACGAGCAGTACTTC. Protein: CASSNPQGASYEQYF. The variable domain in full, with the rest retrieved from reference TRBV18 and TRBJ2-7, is NAGVMQNPRHLVRRRGQEARLRCSPMKGHSHVYWYRQLPEEGLKFMVYLQKENIIDESGMPKERFSAEFPKEGPSILRIQQVVRGDSAAYFCASSNPQGASYEQYFGPGTRLTVT.

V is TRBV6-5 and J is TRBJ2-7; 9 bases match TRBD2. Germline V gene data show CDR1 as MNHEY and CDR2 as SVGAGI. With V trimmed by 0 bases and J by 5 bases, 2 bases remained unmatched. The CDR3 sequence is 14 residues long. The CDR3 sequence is CASSYSPSGNEQYF. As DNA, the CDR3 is TGTGCCAGCAGTTACTCGCCTAGCGGGAACGAGCAGTACTTC.

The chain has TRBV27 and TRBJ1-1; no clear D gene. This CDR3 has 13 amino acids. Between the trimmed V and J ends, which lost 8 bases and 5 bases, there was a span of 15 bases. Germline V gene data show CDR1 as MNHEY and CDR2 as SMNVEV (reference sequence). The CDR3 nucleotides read TGTGCCAGCTCAGACTCCCTTTGGACTGAAGCTTTCTTT. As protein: CASSDSLWTEAFF.

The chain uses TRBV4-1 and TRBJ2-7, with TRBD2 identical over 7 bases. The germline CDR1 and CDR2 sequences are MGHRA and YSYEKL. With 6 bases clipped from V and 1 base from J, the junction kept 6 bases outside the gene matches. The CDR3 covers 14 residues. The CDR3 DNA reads TGCGCCAGCAGACTAAAGCGGGATTCCTACGAGCAGTACTTC. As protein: CASRLKRDSYEQYF.

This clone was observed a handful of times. The CDR3 bases are TGTGCCAGCAGTTTGACTTCTAGCGGGAGAGACATTCAGTACTTC. It codes for CASSLTSSGRDIQYF. The chain carries TRBV28 and TRBJ2-4; 10 bases map to TRBD2. The CDR3 runs to 15 residues. CDR1 is MDHEN, CDR2 SYDVKM, per germline. V lost 3 bases and J lost 8; bases outside the gene matches: 7.

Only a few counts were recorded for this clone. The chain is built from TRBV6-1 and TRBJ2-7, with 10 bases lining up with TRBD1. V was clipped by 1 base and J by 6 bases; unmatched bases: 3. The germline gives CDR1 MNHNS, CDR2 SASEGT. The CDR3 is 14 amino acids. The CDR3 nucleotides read TGTGCCAGCAGTGAAGGACAGGGGGCTAGCGAGCAGTACTTC. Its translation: CASSEGQGASEQYF.

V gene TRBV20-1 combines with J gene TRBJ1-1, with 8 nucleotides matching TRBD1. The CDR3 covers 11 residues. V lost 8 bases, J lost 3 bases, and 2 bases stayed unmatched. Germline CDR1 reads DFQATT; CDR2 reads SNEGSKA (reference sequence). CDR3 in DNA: TGCAGTACGGACAGGGACACTGAAGCTTTCTTT. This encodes CSTDRDTEAFF.

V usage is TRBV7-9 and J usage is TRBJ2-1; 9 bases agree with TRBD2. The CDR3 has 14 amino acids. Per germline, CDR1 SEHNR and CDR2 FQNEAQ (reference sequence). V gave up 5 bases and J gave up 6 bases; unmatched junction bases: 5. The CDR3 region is CASSHTTSGNEQFF. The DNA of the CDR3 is TGTGCCAGCAGCCACACGACTAGCGGCAATGAGCAGTTCTTC. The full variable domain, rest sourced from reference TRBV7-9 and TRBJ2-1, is DTGVSQNPRHKITKRGQNVTFRCDPISEHNRLYWYRQTLGQGPEFLTYFQNEAQLEKSRLLSDRFSAERPKGSFSTLEIQRTEQGDSAMYLCASSHTTSGNEQFFGPGTRLTVL.

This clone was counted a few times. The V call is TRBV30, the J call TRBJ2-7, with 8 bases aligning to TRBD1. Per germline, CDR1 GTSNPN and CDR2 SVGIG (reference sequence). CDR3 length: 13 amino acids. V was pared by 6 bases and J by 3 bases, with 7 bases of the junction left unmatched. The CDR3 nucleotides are TGTGCCTGTTTGGACAGGGCGCACTACGAGCAGTACTTC. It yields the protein CACLDRAHYEQYF. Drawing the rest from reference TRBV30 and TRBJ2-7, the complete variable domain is SQTIHQWPATLVQPVGSPLSLECTVEGTSNPNLYWYRQAAGRGLQLLFYSVGIGQISSEVPQNLSASRPQDRQFILSSKKLLLSDSGFYLCACLDRAHYEQYFGPGTRLTVT.

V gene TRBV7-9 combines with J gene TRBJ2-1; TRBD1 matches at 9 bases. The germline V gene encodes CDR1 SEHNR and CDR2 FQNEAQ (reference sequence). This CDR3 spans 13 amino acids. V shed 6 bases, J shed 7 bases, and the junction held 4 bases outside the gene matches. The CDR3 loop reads CASRQGAGNEQFF. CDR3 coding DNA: TGTGCCAGCAGACAGGGGGCTGGAAATGAGCAGTTCTTC. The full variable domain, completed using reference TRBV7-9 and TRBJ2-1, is DTGVSQNPRHKITKRGQNVTFRCDPISEHNRLYWYRQTLGQGPEFLTYFQNEAQLEKSRLLSDRFSAERPKGSFSTLEIQRTEQGDSAMYLCASRQGAGNEQFFGPGTRLTVL.

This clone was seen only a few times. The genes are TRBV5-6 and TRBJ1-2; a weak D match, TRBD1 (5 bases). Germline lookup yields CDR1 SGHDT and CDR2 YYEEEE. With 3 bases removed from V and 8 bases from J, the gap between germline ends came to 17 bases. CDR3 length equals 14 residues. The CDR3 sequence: CASSYSGGLEGYTF. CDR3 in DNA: TGTGCCAGCAGCTACTCCGGGGGGTTGGAGGGCTACACCTTC.

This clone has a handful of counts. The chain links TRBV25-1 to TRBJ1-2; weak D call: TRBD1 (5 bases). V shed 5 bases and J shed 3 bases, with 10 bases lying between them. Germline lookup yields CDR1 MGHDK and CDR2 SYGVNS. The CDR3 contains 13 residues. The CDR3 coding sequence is TGTGCCAGCAGTTCCGGGACTTACTATGGCTACACCTTC. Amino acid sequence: CASSSGTYYGYTF.

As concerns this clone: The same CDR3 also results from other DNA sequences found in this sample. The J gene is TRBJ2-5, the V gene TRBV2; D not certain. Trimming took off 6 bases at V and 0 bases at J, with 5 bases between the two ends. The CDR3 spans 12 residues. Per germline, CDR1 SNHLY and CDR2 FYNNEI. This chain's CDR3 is CASSGYQETQYF. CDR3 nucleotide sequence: TGTGCCAGCAGCGGTTACCAAGAGACCCAGTACTTC.

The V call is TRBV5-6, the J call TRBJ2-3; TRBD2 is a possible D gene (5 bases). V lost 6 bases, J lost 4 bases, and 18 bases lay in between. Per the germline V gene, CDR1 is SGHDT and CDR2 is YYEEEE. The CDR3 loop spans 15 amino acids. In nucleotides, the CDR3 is TGTGCCAGCACCTCCGAGCCCGGGAAGGCAGATACGCAGTATTTT. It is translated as CASTSEPGKADTQYF.